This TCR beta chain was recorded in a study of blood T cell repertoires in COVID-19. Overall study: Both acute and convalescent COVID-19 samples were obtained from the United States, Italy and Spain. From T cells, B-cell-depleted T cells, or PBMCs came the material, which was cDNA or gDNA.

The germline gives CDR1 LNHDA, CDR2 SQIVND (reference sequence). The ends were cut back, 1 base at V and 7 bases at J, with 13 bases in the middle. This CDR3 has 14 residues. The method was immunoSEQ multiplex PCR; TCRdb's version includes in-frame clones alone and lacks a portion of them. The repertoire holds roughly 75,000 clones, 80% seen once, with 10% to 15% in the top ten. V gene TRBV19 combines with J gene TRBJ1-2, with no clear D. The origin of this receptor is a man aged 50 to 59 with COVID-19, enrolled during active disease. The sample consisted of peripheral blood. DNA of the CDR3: TGTGCCAGTAGTATAGCTGCTGCACTCGGTGGCTACACCTTC. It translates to CASSIAAALGGYTF. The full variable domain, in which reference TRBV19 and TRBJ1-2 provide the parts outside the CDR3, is DGGITQSPKYLFRKEGQNVTLSCEQNLNHDAMYWYRQDPGQGLRLIYYSQIVNDFQKGDIAEGYSVSREKKESFPLTVTSAQKNPTAFYLCASSIAAALGGYTFGSGTRLTVV.